These 19 T cell receptor beta chains came from one sample sequenced in a study of cytomegalovirus exposure and HLA in healthy donors. In the PCR, 60 Vbeta and 13 Jbeta primers were used. Generated by immunoSEQ multiplex PCR, the TCRdb table keeps only in-frame clones and is missing some. The table has some 150,000 clones, approximately 80% seen once. The sequencing input was PBMCs. Receptors were obtained from a woman aged 40 to 50 in good health and CMV-seronegative.

This chain connects TRBV9 to TRBJ2-5; weak D call: TRBD2 (7 bases). The V and J ends lost 0 bases and 3 bases respectively, with 12 bases between them. Germline assignment: CDR1 SGDLS and CDR2 YYNGEE. The CDR3 loop spans 15 amino acids. The CDR3 coding sequence is TGTGCCAGCAGCGTAGACGGGGGGCGGGAAGAGACCCAGTACTTC. As protein: CASSVDGGREETQYF.

This chain uses TRBV6-5 with TRBJ2-7, with D possibly being TRBD2 (6 bases). The CDR3 covers 15 residues. The germline V gene encodes CDR1 MNHEY and CDR2 SVGAGI. Trimming removed 5 bases at V and 2 bases at J, with 16 bases between. The DNA for the CDR3 is TGTGCCAGCAGTCCTCCCGGGACTGCTGCCTACGAGCAGTACTTC. It is translated as CASSPPGTAAYEQYF.

Points on this clone: Other nucleotide sequences from this sample produce the same CDR3. The J gene is TRBJ1-4, the V gene TRBV5-1; D unclear. V lost 4 bases and J lost 2, with 15 bases in between. CDR3 length equals 16 residues. Germline CDR1 reads SGHRS; CDR2 reads YFSETQ. The CDR3 DNA follows: TGCGCCAGCAGCCGGACGGGGATTGGCACTAATGAAAAACTGTTTTTT. This translates into CASSRTGIGTNEKLFF.

The chain employs TRBV5-4 and TRBJ1-1; D perhaps matches TRBD1 (5 bases). Germline CDR1 reads SGHNT; CDR2 reads YYREEE (reference sequence). V lost 0 bases and J 6 bases, leaving 12 bases between the germline ends. This CDR3 has 14 residues. CDR3 region: CASSLEGPRAEAFF. The CDR3 coding sequence is TGTGCCAGCAGCTTGGAGGGGCCCAGGGCTGAAGCTTTCTTT.

This clone was counted a few times. The chain couples TRBV7-6 to TRBJ2-6; D remains unclear. From germline, CDR1 is SGHVS and CDR2 FNYEAQ. Trimming took off 5 bases at V and 2 bases at J, with 13 bases between the two ends. The CDR3 runs 16 residues. The CDR3 DNA sequence: TGTGCCAGCAGCATAGATCTAGGCGCTGGGGCCAACGTCCTGACTTTC. Residues: CASSIDLGAGANVLTF.

The rearrangement joins TRBV7-9 to TRBJ1-1; TRBD1 matches 10 bases. This CDR3 is built from 17 residues. The ends lost 5 bases at V and 2 bases at J; junction bases unmatched: 11. Germline-derived CDR1 and CDR2 are SEHNR and FQNEAQ (reference sequence). This CDR3 reads CASSPWGDRGVNTEAFF. CDR3 bases: TGTGCCAGCAGCCCCTGGGGGGACAGGGGCGTAAACACTGAAGCTTTCTTT.

This clone was picked up many times. The rearrangement joins TRBV6-5 to TRBJ1-5; D unclear. V gave up 2 bases and J gave up 2 bases, with 10 bases separating them. The germline V gene has CDR1 MNHEY and CDR2 SVGAGI. The CDR3 covers 15 residues. The DNA of the CDR3 is TGTGCCAGCAGTTACGGTTTCGGGGGCAATCAGCCCCAGCATTTT. It translates to CASSYGFGGNQPQHF.

The V call is TRBV7-9, the J call TRBJ1-1; D is ambiguous. The V gene's germline CDR1 is SEHNR and CDR2 FQNEAQ (reference sequence). The CDR3 runs to 14 residues. V was shortened by 5 bases and J by 2 bases, with 12 bases between the two germline ends. The CDR3 DNA reads as TGTGCCAGCAGCCTAGTTCTCTATAACACTGAAGCTTTCTTT. It codes for CASSLVLYNTEAFF. The full variable domain, completed using reference TRBV7-9 and TRBJ1-1, is DTGVSQNPRHKITKRGQNVTFRCDPISEHNRLYWYRQTLGQGPEFLTYFQNEAQLEKSRLLSDRFSAERPKGSFSTLEIQRTEQGDSAMYLCASSLVLYNTEAFFGQGTRLTVV.

The chain recombines TRBV5-1 with TRBJ2-3, with 13 bases fitting TRBD2. V trimming: 0 bases; J trimming: 3 bases; junction bases outside the gene matches: 1. This CDR3 contains 16 residues. Germline CDR1 is SGHRS and CDR2 is YFSETQ. This CDR3 reads CASSLGLAGGTDTQYF. DNA of the CDR3: TGCGCCAGCAGCTTGGGACTAGCGGGGGGTACAGATACGCAGTATTTT.

The chain combines TRBV9 with TRBJ2-5; 9 nucleotides line up with TRBD1. CDR3 length equals 13 residues. From germline, CDR1 is SGDLS and CDR2 YYNGEE. J gave up 7 bases and V 4 bases, and 5 bases lay outside the gene matches. The CDR3 coding sequence is TGTGCCAGCAGCCAACAGGGGGCAGGGACCCAGTACTTC. This encodes CASSQQGAGTQYF.

This clone was observed a single time. The genes are TRBV28 and TRBJ1-2; TRBD1 matches at 8 bases. After removal of 7 bases from V and 6 bases from J, the junction contained 10 bases not matched to a gene. The germline V gene encodes CDR1 MDHEN and CDR2 SYDVKM. The CDR3 is 14 residues long. The CDR3 region has the DNA TGTGCCAGCACCTTGACAGGGGCGGAGGATGGCTACACCTTC. Its protein product is CASTLTGAEDGYTF.

Concerning this clone itself: The same CDR3 can be traced to other DNA sequences in this sample. V gene TRBV28 combines with J gene TRBJ1-5, with TRBD1 matching 10 bases. This CDR3 contains 15 residues. Trimming removed 5 bases from V and 4 bases from J; junction bases left unmatched: 5. Germline V CDR1 and CDR2: MDHEN, SYDVKM. The CDR3: CASSPGTGDNQPQHF. Written as DNA, the CDR3 is TGTGCCAGCAGTCCCGGGACAGGGGATAATCAGCCCCAGCATTTT.

The V and J genes are TRBV11-3 and TRBJ2-5, with 8 bases fitting TRBD2. Germline lookup yields CDR1 SGHNT and CDR2 YENEEA. The CDR3 covers 14 residues. Germline trimming cut 5 bases from V and 5 bases from J; bases unmatched to any gene: 7. For the CDR3, the DNA is TGTGCCAGCAGCCCCGGGGGGGTGGGGGAGACCCAGTACTTC. Translated, it gives CASSPGGVGETQYF.

The chain carries TRBV18 and TRBJ2-3, with 7 positions matching TRBD2. Per the germline V gene, CDR1 is KGHSH and CDR2 is LQKENI. Trimming took 11 bases from V and 2 from J; bases not matched to a gene: 10. This CDR3 is built from 14 residues. CDR3 loop: CACSQRGDTDTQYF. The CDR3 nucleotides are TGTGCCTGTTCACAGCGGGGTGACACAGATACGCAGTATTTT. The complete variable domain, with remaining parts taken from reference TRBV18 and TRBJ2-3, reads NAGVMQNPRHLVRRRGQEARLRCSPMKGHSHVYWYRQLPEEGLKFMVYLQKENIIDESGMPKERFSAEFPKEGPSILRIQQVVRGDSAAYFCACSQRGDTDTQYFGPGTRLTVL.

This clone was observed a handful of times. This chain joins TRBV7-9 and TRBJ1-6; D is unclear. The germline V and J ends were trimmed by 4 bases and 6 bases, with 7 bases remaining between them. Germline V gene data show CDR1 as SEHNR and CDR2 as FQNEAQ (reference sequence). This CDR3 is built from 13 residues. Here the CDR3 reads CASSSTLNSPLHF. The CDR3 nucleotides read TGTGCCAGCAGCTCGACTCTTAATTCACCCCTCCACTTT.

Written as DNA, the CDR3 is TGTGCCAGCTCACCACCGAGACAAGCTTTAGAGCAGTACTTC. Amino acid sequence: CASSPPRQALEQYF. This chain connects TRBV18 to TRBJ2-7; D gene unclear. V lost 0 bases to trimming and J lost 7 bases, with 13 bases between them. The CDR3 runs to 14 residues. The germline gives CDR1 KGHSH, CDR2 LQKENI.

The V call is TRBV10-3, the J call TRBJ1-1; TRBD1 matches at 9 bases. The CDR3 loop spans 14 amino acids. Per germline, CDR1 ENHRY and CDR2 SYGVKD. Trimming at V came to 3 bases and at J to 5 bases, leaving 4 bases not matched to a gene. This CDR3 reads CAISEQGAVTEAFF. Written as DNA, the CDR3 is TGTGCCATCAGTGAACAGGGGGCGGTGACTGAAGCTTTCTTT.

The chain combines TRBV7-9 with TRBJ2-7; 11 bases fit TRBD1. Trimming at V came to 5 bases and at J to 7 bases, leaving 10 bases not matched to a gene. Germline values: CDR1 SEHNR, CDR2 FQNEAQ (reference sequence). The CDR3 spans 15 residues. The CDR3 nucleotides are TGTGCCAGCAGCCCCCGCGGACAGGGGGCGAGGGAGCAGTACTTC. Translation: CASSPRGQGAREQYF.

The rearrangement uses TRBV28 and TRBJ1-2; no definite D call. The CDR3 spans 11 residues. Trimming took off 10 bases at V and 2 bases at J, with 8 bases between the two ends. The V gene's germline CDR1 is MDHEN and CDR2 SYDVKM. As DNA, the CDR3 is TGTGCCACCCTGTCGAACTATGGCTACACCTTC. As protein: CATLSNYGYTF.